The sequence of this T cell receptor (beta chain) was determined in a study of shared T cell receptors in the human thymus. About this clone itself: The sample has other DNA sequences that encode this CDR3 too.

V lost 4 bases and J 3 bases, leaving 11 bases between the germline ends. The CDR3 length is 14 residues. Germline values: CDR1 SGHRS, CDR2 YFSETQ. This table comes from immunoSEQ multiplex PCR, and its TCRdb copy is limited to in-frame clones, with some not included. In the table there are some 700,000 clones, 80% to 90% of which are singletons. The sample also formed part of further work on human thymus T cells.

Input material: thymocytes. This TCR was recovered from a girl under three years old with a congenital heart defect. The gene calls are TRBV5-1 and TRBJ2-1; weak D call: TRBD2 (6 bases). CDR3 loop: CASSPGTGYNEQFF. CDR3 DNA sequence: TGCGCCAGCAGCCCGGGGACTGGCTACAATGAGCAGTTCTTC.